A single sample is the source of the 12 T cell receptor beta chains below, sequenced in a study of cytomegalovirus exposure and HLA in healthy donors. TCRdb's table, derived via immunoSEQ multiplex PCR, lists solely in-frame clones and lacks some. This table has roughly 100,000 clones, around 85% appearing once. Sequenced material: PBMCs. These receptor sequences come from a man younger than 35 in good health and CMV-seropositive.

V gene TRBV10-3 combines with J gene TRBJ1-5; TRBD1 aligns across 7 bases. V shed 8 bases, J shed 7 bases, and the junction held 8 bases outside the gene matches. The length of the CDR3 is 13 residues. CDR1 and CDR2 from the germline V gene are ENHRY and SYGVKD. CDR3 sequence (DNA): TGTGCCATCGGCGGCAGGGGGGACCAGCCCCAGCATTTT. Protein sequence: CAIGGRGDQPQHF.

The rearrangement uses TRBV29-1 and TRBJ1-2; TRBD1 agrees at 10 bases. The CDR3 runs 13 residues. V was pared by 7 bases and J by 2 bases, with 4 bases of the junction left unmatched. The V gene's germline CDR1 is SQVTM and CDR2 ANQGSEA. CDR3 region: CSAPGQGNYGYTF. The CDR3 DNA reads TGCAGCGCTCCGGGACAGGGGAACTATGGCTACACCTTC. The full variable domain, its missing parts supplied by reference TRBV29-1 and TRBJ1-2, is SAVISQKPSRDICQRGTSLTIQCQVDSQVTMMFWYRQQPGQSLTLIATANQGSEATYESGFVIDKFPISRPNLTFSTLTVSNMSPEDSSIYLCSAPGQGNYGYTFGSGTRLTVV.

V usage is TRBV11-2 and J usage is TRBJ2-5, with 13 bases aligning to TRBD2. The CDR3 extends over 18 amino acids. Trimming at V came to 0 bases and at J to 4 bases, leaving 8 bases not matched to a gene. CDR1 is SGHAT, CDR2 FQNNGV, per germline. The CDR3 DNA reads as TGTGCCAGCAGCTTAGATGGTTGGACTAGCGGGAGCCGAGAGACCCAGTACTTC. Translation: CASSLDGWTSGSRETQYF.

J is TRBJ1-1 and V is TRBV7-2; D not resolved. The CDR3 extends over 11 amino acids. Germline-derived CDR1 and CDR2 are SGHTA and FQGNSA. The V gene lost 5 bases and the J gene lost 7 bases, with 8 bases spanning the gap. CDR3 protein: CASSPRSEAFF. The CDR3 coding sequence is TGTGCCAGCAGCCCAAGGAGTGAAGCTTTCTTT.

This clone was observed a single time. This sequence joins TRBV13 and TRBJ2-3; perhaps TRBD2 as D (5 bases). This CDR3 contains 14 residues. CDR1 and CDR2 from the germline V gene are PRHDT and FYEKMQ (reference sequence). The ends were cut back, 0 bases at V and 6 bases at J, with 10 bases in the middle. CDR3 sequence: CASSLGGGLDTQYF. CDR3 nucleotides: TGTGCCAGCAGCTTAGGCGGAGGCCTGGATACGCAGTATTTT.

This rearrangement joins TRBV7-9 to TRBJ2-7; no firm D call. This CDR3 contains 13 residues. V lost 1 base and J lost 2, with 6 bases in between. Germline values: CDR1 SEHNR, CDR2 FQNEAQ (reference sequence). The CDR3 is CASSLGQPYEQYF. CDR3 bases: TGTGCCAGCAGCTTAGGACAACCCTACGAGCAGTACTTC.

The J gene is TRBJ2-1, the V gene TRBV28; D not certain. The CDR3 length is 14 residues. V was trimmed by 3 bases and J by 10 bases, leaving 16 bases between them. The V gene's germline CDR1 is MDHEN and CDR2 SYDVKM. In DNA, the CDR3 is TGTGCCAGCAGTTTTCCGGGTCGGTCGACCGAGCAGTTCTTC. It encodes CASSFPGRSTEQFF.

The chain carries TRBV30 and TRBJ2-7, with D possibly matching TRBD1 (5 bases). The V gene lost 0 bases and the J gene lost 2 bases, with 11 bases spanning the gap. The CDR3 runs to 14 residues. Germline CDR1 reads GTSNPN; CDR2 reads SVGIG (reference sequence). The CDR3 DNA is TGTGCCTGGAGTGTACAGGCAGAGGCCTACGAGCAGTACTTC. This gives the protein CAWSVQAEAYEQYF.

The CDR3: CSVATPWRAETQYF. CDR3 bases: TGCAGCGTCGCCACTCCCTGGAGAGCAGAGACCCAGTACTTC. V usage is TRBV29-1 and J usage is TRBJ2-5; no firm D call. Germline V lookup: CDR1 SQVTM, CDR2 ANQGSEA. The length of the CDR3 is 14 residues. V lost 6 bases to trimming and J lost 4 bases, with 18 bases between them.

The CDR3 DNA follows: TGCAGCGTTGGGACAGGGGGCGCCGCGAACACCGGGGAGCTGTTTTTT. This codes for CSVGTGGAANTGELFF. V and J are TRBV29-1 and TRBJ2-2, with 11 nucleotides matching TRBD1. CDR3 length equals 16 residues. Germline loops: CDR1 SQVTM, CDR2 ANQGSEA. V shed 4 bases, J shed 0 bases, and the junction held 4 bases outside the gene matches.

V usage is TRBV6-4 and J usage is TRBJ2-2, with 9 bases aligning to TRBD2. Trimming took 3 bases from V and 6 from J; bases not matched to a gene: 5. The CDR3 has 15 amino acids. Germline V lookup: CDR1 MRHNA, CDR2 SNTAGT. This CDR3 is CASSDDSGSSGELFF. In DNA, the CDR3 is TGTGCCAGCAGTGATGATAGCGGGAGCTCCGGGGAGCTGTTTTTT.

V gene TRBV5-6 combines with J gene TRBJ2-2; D is undetermined. This CDR3 comprises 14 residues. V lost 0 bases and J 4 bases, leaving 7 bases between the germline ends. Per the germline V gene, CDR1 is SGHDT and CDR2 is YYEEEE. CDR3 region: CASSLGGATGELFF. In DNA form, the CDR3 reads TGTGCCAGCAGCTTGGGAGGTGCCACCGGGGAGCTGTTTTTT.